This T cell receptor beta chain was sequenced in a study of blood T cell repertoires in COVID-19. About the research overall: The study drew acute and convalescent COVID-19 samples from the United States, Italy and Spain. Sources were T cells, B-cell-depleted T cells, or PBMCs; the material itself was cDNA or gDNA.

CDR1 and CDR2 (germline): SGHRS, YFSETQ. The V and J ends lost 1 base and 3 bases respectively, with 7 bases between them. The CDR3 is 13 amino acids. Authors' processing steps: It was from reference gene primer amplification that nucleated cell counts were estimated. Here immunoSEQ multiplex PCR was the method, and the copy in TCRdb shows in-frame clones only, minus some. V and J calls and clone size are as listed in that table; D and trimming were resolved from the DNA. The sample holds hundreds of thousands of clones, approximately 90% seen once. This TCR came from a woman under 40 with active or convalescent COVID-19. The material sequenced was peripheral blood. The chain employs TRBV5-1 and TRBJ2-5, with a weak D call TRBD2 (5 bases). The CDR3 reads CASSLRAEETQYF. CDR3 nucleotides: TGCGCCAGCAGCTTGCGAGCGGAAGAGACCCAGTACTTC. The entire variable domain, with the rest obtained from reference TRBV5-1 and TRBJ2-5, is as follows: KAGVTQTPRYLIKTRGQQVTLSCSPISGHRSVSWYQQTPGQGLQFLFEYFSETQRNKGNFPGRFSGRQFSNSRSEMNVSTLELGDSALYLCASSLRAEETQYFGPGTRLLVL.